One T cell receptor (beta chain) is described in this entry. The antigen it binds to is not known. Base-call qualities are not available, and no considerably larger clone is one nucleotide away. Via the germline V gene (reference sequence), CDR1 is MNHEY and CDR2 SMNVEV. Including cysteine and phenylalanine, the CDR3 has 13 amino acids. The only DNA kept is the CDR3, 39 bases in frame from the first base. Trimming takes 2 bases from V and 6 bases from J, and the germline ends sit 10 bases apart. The sample belongs to a study of control samples from healthy donors and cancer patients (dated by TCRdb to 2020 to 2022). Preparation of the library involved the immunoSEQ multiplex PCR assay. Imported from immuneACCESS, the table was reduced by TCRdb to in-frame sequences with V and J called. These copies leave out some clones; in studies compared against another copy, an unresolved V gene accounts for under half, and the cause of the remainder is not known. Here the sample has under 200,000 clones; approximately 96% occur a single time. In total, the top ten clones hold 0.95% to 1.1% of the sample.

In this chain, TRBV27 is recombined with TRBJ1-1, with the D gene not clear enough to name. The sequencing sample was made of blood. This sequence originates from a woman aged 30 to 39 in good health. The base sequence is TGTGCCAGCAGTTTACTCTACAACTCTGAAGCTTTCTTT. The resulting protein is CASSLLYNSEAFF.